Each of the 20 T cell receptor beta chains below was sequenced from the same sample in a study of cytomegalovirus exposure and HLA in healthy donors. PCR involved 60 Vbeta and 13 Jbeta primers. The method was immunoSEQ multiplex PCR; TCRdb's version includes in-frame clones alone and lacks a portion of them. The table records some 130,000 clones, more than 60% of them present only once. Sequences were obtained from PBMCs. The receptors originated from a woman aged 45-60 years in good health and CMV-seropositive.

This clone was detected once. The J gene is TRBJ1-5, the V gene TRBV2; unclear D gene. The CDR3 is made up of 14 amino acids. Germline V gene lookup returns CDR1 SNHLY and CDR2 FYNNEI. The V gene lost 4 bases and the J gene lost 2 bases, with 9 bases spanning the gap. CDR3 amino acids: CASSVPEGNQPQHF. CDR3 DNA: TGTGCCAGCAGTGTCCCTGAGGGCAATCAGCCCCAGCATTTT.

V is TRBV7-8 and J is TRBJ2-5, with 8 bases aligning to TRBD2. The better agreement between TRBJ2-7 and the DNA end casts doubt on the J call. The germline CDR1 and CDR2 sequences are SGHVS and FQNEAQ. The CDR3 sequence is 19 residues long. As DNA, the CDR3 is TGTGCCAGCAGCTCTCCCCTACAAATAGCGGGGACTAACCCCTACGAGCAGTACTTC. Its translation: CASSSPLQIAGTNPYEQYF.

This clone was recorded only once. Sequence at one end of the junction differs from germline and may be a read error. The chain employs TRBV7-9 and TRBJ1-5; perhaps TRBD1 as D (5 bases). The CDR3 is 13 amino acids. Per the germline V gene, CDR1 is SEHNR and CDR2 is FQNEAQ (reference sequence). The CDR3 here is CSSSPGGNQPQHF. In nucleotides, the CDR3 is TGTTCCAGCAGCCCGGGGGGCAATCAGCCCCAGCATTTT. The whole variable domain, remainder taken from reference TRBV7-9 and TRBJ1-5, is DTGVSQNPRHKITKRGQNVTFRCDPISEHNRLYWYRQTLGQGPEFLTYFQNEAQLEKSRLLSDRFSAERPKGSFSTLEIQRTEQGDSAMYLCSSSPGGNQPQHFGDGTRLSIL.

In its sample, this clone was seen a few times. The chain recombines TRBV28 with TRBJ1-1; D unresolved. Trimming took off 3 bases at V and 1 base at J, with 12 bases between the two ends. The CDR3 runs to 15 residues. Germline V gene lookup returns CDR1 MDHEN and CDR2 SYDVKM. The CDR3 sequence is CASSFPRLSNTEAFF. DNA for the CDR3: TGTGCCAGCAGTTTTCCCCGACTCTCGAACACTGAAGCTTTCTTT.

The J gene is TRBJ1-4, the V gene TRBV28; TRBD1 is a possible D gene (6 bases). The germline CDR1 and CDR2 sequences are MDHEN and SYDVKM. Trimming cost V 6 bases and J 6 bases, with 17 bases left between them. This CDR3 comprises 15 residues. The CDR3 region has the DNA TGTGCCAGCAGCCGCACCTATGGGGGCTATGAAAAACTGTTTTTT. Translated, it gives CASSRTYGGYEKLFF.

The chain has TRBV5-4 and TRBJ2-5; 8 bases line up with TRBD1. After removal of 2 bases from V and 3 bases from J, the junction contained 6 bases not matched to a gene. The CDR3 totals 15 residues. The V gene's germline CDR1 is SGHNT and CDR2 YYREEE (reference sequence). The CDR3 region is CASSLGGQGKETQYF. CDR3 sequence (DNA): TGTGCCAGCAGCTTAGGAGGACAGGGAAAAGAGACCCAGTACTTC.

The V gene is TRBV6-4, the J gene TRBJ1-6; 9 positions agree with TRBD1. The germline V gene encodes CDR1 MRHNA and CDR2 SNTAGT. The CDR3 totals 15 residues. J was trimmed by 10 bases and V by 4 bases; bases with no gene match: 8. The CDR3 loop reads CASSAGTGRWSPLHF. Here the CDR3 DNA reads TGTGCCAGCAGTGCCGGGACAGGGCGTTGGTCACCCCTCCACTTT.

This clone was observed a handful of times. The chain recombines TRBV7-8 with TRBJ2-1, with TRBD2 as a possible D gene (5 bases). Germline-derived CDR1 and CDR2 are SGHVS and FQNEAQ. The CDR3 covers 15 residues. V dropped 2 bases and J dropped 3 bases, with 11 bases sitting between them. This CDR3 is CASSLSGLHYNEQFF. The DNA of the CDR3 is TGTGCCAGCAGCTTAAGCGGACTTCACTACAATGAGCAGTTCTTC.

The table lists this clone with a count of one. The chain joins TRBV4-1 to TRBJ2-5; 10 bases map to TRBD2. The DNA end favors TRBJ2-7, so the J call may be wrong. The CDR3 is 16 residues long. Germline V gives CDR1 MGHRA, CDR2 YSYEKL. The DNA for the CDR3 is TGCGCCAGCAGCCAAGATAATAGCGGGGGGTTATACGAGCAGTACTTC. Translating it yields CASSQDNSGGLYEQYF.

The chain links TRBV9 to TRBJ2-7; D may be TRBD2 (6 bases). This CDR3 is built from 14 residues. The germline gives CDR1 SGDLS, CDR2 YYNGEE. The V end was cut by 4 bases, the J end by 7 bases, with 18 bases between. CDR3 sequence: CASSLEGRGGEQYF. The CDR3 nucleotides are TGTGCCAGCAGCTTGGAGGGACGGGGCGGGGAGCAGTACTTC.

This clone came up a few times. This sequence joins TRBV12-5 and TRBJ2-2; TRBD1 matches at 8 bases. J was trimmed by 3 bases and V by 3 bases; bases with no gene match: 3. Germline V gene lookup returns CDR1 LGHNT and CDR2 FRNRAP. CDR3 length equals 15 residues. For the CDR3, the DNA is TGTGCTAGTGGTTTCGACAGGGGCGACACCGGGGAGCTGTTTTTT. Its protein is CASGFDRGDTGELFF. Drawing the rest from reference TRBV12-5 and TRBJ2-2, the complete variable domain is DARVTQTPRHKVTEMGQEVTMRCQPILGHNTVFWYRQTMMQGLELLAYFRNRAPLDDSGMPKDRFSAEMPDATLATLKIQPSEPRDSAVYFCASGFDRGDTGELFFGEGSRLTVL.

This chain links TRBV4-2 with TRBJ2-3; TRBD2 agrees at 9 bases. V was pared by 0 bases and J by 0 bases, with 7 bases of the junction left unmatched. The CDR3 runs to 18 residues. CDR1 is LGHNA and CDR2 is YNFKEQ in the germline V gene. The CDR3 region has the DNA TGTGCCAGCAGCCAAGATGGGCTAGCGGGGACTAGCACAGATACGCAGTATTTT. Translation gives CASSQDGLAGTSTDTQYF.

The chain joins TRBV7-2 to TRBJ2-7, with 8 bases identical to TRBD1. Germline loops: CDR1 SGHTA, CDR2 FQGNSA. With 5 bases clipped from V and 2 bases from J, the junction kept 2 bases outside the gene matches. The CDR3 spans 13 residues. The CDR3 protein is CASSRDRTYEQYF. The CDR3 DNA follows: TGTGCCAGCAGCCGGGACAGGACCTACGAGCAGTACTTC.

V is TRBV5-6 and J is TRBJ2-3, with D tentatively TRBD1 (6 bases). Trimming shortened V by 4 bases and J by 2 bases, and 11 bases separated the two germline ends. Germline CDR1 is SGHDT and CDR2 is YYEEEE. The CDR3 runs 14 residues. The CDR3 nucleotides are TGTGCCAGCAGCCCCGGACAGTTCACAGATACGCAGTATTTT. As protein: CASSPGQFTDTQYF.

This chain uses TRBV7-9 with TRBJ1-4; D gene ambiguous. Germline V gene lookup returns CDR1 SEHNR and CDR2 FQNEAQ (reference sequence). This CDR3 has 12 amino acids. The V end lost 6 bases, the J end lost 4 bases, and 6 bases lay between the germline ends. The CDR3 spells CASSDINEKLFF. Written as DNA, the CDR3 is TGTGCCAGCAGTGACATTAATGAAAAACTGTTTTTT.

The chain recombines TRBV30 with TRBJ1-5; no firm D call. The germline gives CDR1 GTSNPN, CDR2 SVGIG (reference sequence). There are 15 residues in the CDR3. Trimming removed 2 bases from V and 3 bases from J, with 14 bases in between. CDR3 sequence reads: CAWSTLATPNQPQHF. The CDR3 DNA reads TGTGCCTGGAGTACCCTAGCGACCCCCAATCAGCCCCAGCATTTT.

This chain uses TRBV27 with TRBJ2-3, with TRBD1 matching over 7 bases. This CDR3 contains 13 residues. From germline, CDR1 is MNHEY and CDR2 SMNVEV (reference sequence). Trimming removed 8 bases from V and 6 bases from J; junction bases left unmatched: 8. CDR3 loop: CASGTASDDTQYF. As DNA, the CDR3 is TGTGCCAGCGGGACAGCCTCAGATGATACGCAGTATTTT.

The chain recombines TRBV27 with TRBJ2-6; possible D gene TRBD2, 5 bases. With 5 bases removed from V and 0 bases from J, the gap between germline ends came to 11 bases. Per the germline V gene, CDR1 is MNHEY and CDR2 is SMNVEV (reference sequence). The CDR3 is 16 amino acids. The CDR3 sequence: CASSLGLSSGANVLTF. The DNA for the CDR3 is TGTGCCAGCAGTCTAGGACTCAGCTCTGGGGCCAACGTCCTGACTTTC.

This clone occurred once. This sequence joins TRBV7-2 and TRBJ1-5; D may be TRBD1 (5 bases). The length of the CDR3 is 16 residues. Trimming took 2 bases from V and 4 from J, leaving 15 bases between them. In germline, CDR1 is SGHTA, CDR2 FQGNSA. The CDR3 DNA is TGTGCCAGCAGCTTATTGGCAGGGAATGGGAATCAGCCCCAGCATTTT. It codes for CASSLLAGNGNQPQHF.

The chain combines TRBV5-1 with TRBJ2-3, with TRBD2 matching over 12 bases. The germline CDR1 and CDR2 sequences are SGHRS and YFSETQ. CDR3 length equals 19 residues. With V trimmed by 3 bases and J by 3 bases, 14 bases remained unmatched. DNA of the CDR3: TGCGCCAGCAGCTACGCTAGCGGGGGGGCCGTGGTGTGGACAGATACGCAGTATTTT. This sequence encodes CASSYASGGAVVWTDTQYF.